This TCR beta chain was identified in a study of blood T cell repertoires in COVID-19 (dated by TCRdb to the early 2020s). Regarding the study in general: Samples covering the acute and convalescent phases of COVID-19 were provided by collaborators in the United States, Italy and Spain. The prospective study material was composed of cDNA or gDNA derived from T cells, B-cell-depleted T cells, or PBMCs. The dataset comprised deeply sampled blood TCRbeta repertoires from subjects exposed to, actively infected with, or recovered from COVID-19. A freely available public database, intended as a resource for researchers studying the immune response to SARS-CoV-2, is where the repertoires were released. Samples came from the ongoing ImmuneRACE study (first 160 participants) plus 1,254 subjects from 6 global collaborators. Sample metadata almost always included a de-identified subject ID, COVID-19 status, age in years and sex. Where available, HLA class I and class II types were obtained from metadata supplied by the sample provider rather than from assay-based typing. Paper-wide results and their limitations: The quantity of clinical and demographic metadata differed by source and by participant and was supplied without curation.

As to this clone: Its recognized antigen is unknown. Qualities for individual bases were not recorded, and no much larger clone is one base off.

Whole blood was collected in K2EDTA tubes by collaborating institutions according to the institutions' own protocols. For TCRbeta analysis, collaborators shipped samples in one of three forms: frozen whole blood, isolated PBMCs, or DNA extracted from either of those sample types. The immunoSEQ Assay, a bias-controlled multiplex PCR, was used to amplify TCRbeta CDR3 regions from genomic DNA. On the study's bioinformatics: The number of nucleated cells in each sample was estimated from the amplification of reference gene primers within the assay. To quantify the absolute abundance of each unique TCRbeta CDR3 rearrangement, sequence reads were collapsed and filtered. For each sample, productive Simpson clonality was calculated as the square root of Simpson's diversity index over productive rearrangements. In TCRdb, the immuneACCESS table is reduced to in-frame sequences with V and J assigned. These tables do not hold every clone; where another copy was compared, an unresolved V gene accounts for under half, and the others remain unexplained. V, J and clone size derive from that table, while D and trimming were established from the DNA sequence. The sample records fewer than 200,000 clones, around 85% of which are singletons. The ten largest make up about 3.5% of the sample.

The germline ends are 18 bases apart after V is trimmed by 10 bases and J by 3 bases. Its CDR3 holds 14 amino acids, cysteine through phenylalanine. Only CDR3 DNA is held: 42 bases, read in frame from base 1. Based on the germline V gene (reference sequence), the CDR1 and CDR2 sequences are MNHNY and SVGAGI. The clonotype originates from a human donor with acute or convalescent COVID-19. The donor label of this sample is uncertain. The source material was peripheral blood. The sequence joins TRBV6-6 to TRBJ1-2; TRBD1 is perhaps the D gene, given 6 matching bases. The nucleotides read TGTGCCATCCAGTCGAGAGGACAGTACTATGGCTACACCTTC. Translated, it gives CAIQSRGQYYGYTF.